The clone carrying this TCR beta chain was seen a handful of times. The data were obtained in a study of T-cell memory formation after mild COVID-19. The CDR3 length is 13 residues. The germline V and J ends were trimmed by 5 bases and 1 base, with 8 bases remaining between them. Germline V gives CDR1 SGHAT, CDR2 FQNNGV. Constant-segment primers were used for 5'RACE, and the resulting TCR alpha and TCR beta cDNA libraries carried sample barcodes and UMIs. In TCRdb, the 5' RACE reads were re-called with MiXCR into one record per CDR3 protein. The data show around 430,000 distinct CDR3 sequences, approximately 16% seen once.

Material for sequencing was PBMCs or a T cell subset sorted from them (not recorded which). This receptor was identified in a man in his late teens or twenties who had mild COVID-19 (a few samples of this study predate the infection). Cell type and time point are not known. The J gene is TRBJ2-5, the V gene TRBV11-2, with D uncertain. The CDR3 region is CASSTQLQETQYF. DNA for the CDR3: TGTGCCAGCAGCACCCAGCTCCAAGAGACCCAGTACTTC. Full variable domain (remainder filled in from reference TRBV11-2 and TRBJ2-5): EAGVAQSPRYKIIEKRQSVAFWCNPISGHATLYWYQQILGQGPKLLIQFQNNGVVDDSQLPKDRFSAERLKGVDSTLKIQPAKLEDSAVYLCASSTQLQETQYFGPGTRLLVL.